Listed below are T cell receptor beta chains from one sample, sequenced in a study of T-cell reconstitution after alpha-beta-depleted transplantation in children. TCRdb redid the calling of the PCR reads with MiXCR, one entry per CDR3 protein. Among approximately 520,000 distinct CDR3 sequences listed, approximately 29% were seen once. Here the sequenced sample was PBMCs from the stem cell graft donor, taken from the stem cell graft. The origin of the receptors is a human donor who donated a stem cell graft to a child with aplastic anemia. The CDR3 runs from the conserved cysteine through the conserved F or W. A D gene is named only where the DNA matches it firmly. Only some rows state a clone size, as once, few, many or a class for expanded clones.

TRBD2 | NA | TRBJ2-7 | TRBV6-1 | TGTGCCAGCAGGCCCCGTGGGCTAGCGGGTTATTACGAGCAGTACTTC | CASRPRGLAGYYEQYF
NA | NA | TRBJ1-6 | TRBV20-1 | TGCAGTGCTAGATCCGCATCGGACAGCAATTCACCCCTCCACTTT | CSARSASDSNSPLHF
TRBD2 | NA | TRBJ2-1 | TRBV28 | TGTGCCAGCAGTCCTCTCTACGATTCCGGACTAGGCAATGAGCAGTTCTTC | CASSPLYDSGLGNEQFF
NA | few | TRBJ1-2 | TRBV5-1 | TGCGCCAGCAGCTTGGACGGGACACCAGATGGCTACACCTTC | CASSLDGTPDGYTF
TRBD2 | few | TRBJ2-7 | TRBV10-3 | TGTGCCATCAGGCTAGCGGAGAGCTCCTACGAGCAGTACTTC | CAIRLAESSYEQYF
NA | NA | TRBJ1-1 | TRBV18 | TGTGCCAGCTCCGAGGACGGATTGAACACTGAAGCTTTCTTT | CASSEDGLNTEAFF
NA | NA | TRBJ1-5 | TRBV20-1 | TGCAGTGCTAGTAGCGAATATCGGAATCAGCCCCAGCATTTT | CSASSEYRNQPQHF
NA | NA | TRBJ2-3 | TRBV11-3 | TGTGCCAGCAGCCCCCGCCTGGGGGGCACAGATACGCAGTATTTT | CASSPRLGGTDTQYF
NA | NA | TRBJ2-3 | TRBV27 | TGTGCCAGCAGTTTCGCGGACACAGATACGCAGTATTTT | CASSFADTDTQYF
NA | once | TRBJ1-2 | TRBV20-1 | TGCAGTGCTGGCCGGGACCAGGGACTCTTC | CSAGRDQGLF
NA | NA | TRBJ2-3 | TRBV13 | TGTGCCAGCAGCCCTCGGAGCGGGAGCACAGATACGCAGTATTTT | CASSPRSGSTDTQYF
TRBD2 | NA | TRBJ2-1 | TRBV6-4 | TGTGCCAGCAGTGACGCGGGGGGCTCCTACAATGAGCAGTTCTTC | CASSDAGGSYNEQFF
TRBD1 | NA | TRBJ1-1 | TRBV20-1 | TGCAGTGCCCCGCCGGGGACAGGTGAAAAAGAAGCTTTCTTT | CSAPPGTGEKEAFF
NA | few | TRBJ1-2 | TRBV12-3/TRBV12-4 | TGTGCCAGCAGACCGCGATCGGGGGGCTATGGCTACACCTTC | CASRPRSGGYGYTF
TRBD1 | NA | TRBJ2-5 | TRBV7-8 | TGTGCCAGCAGCTGGGACAGGGGGGAGACCCAGTACTTC | CASSWDRGETQYF
TRBD2 | NA | TRBJ2-7 | TRBV5-6 | TGTGCCAGCAGCTTGTGGCTACTAGCGGGAGTCGGGGAGCAGTACTTC | CASSLWLLAGVGEQYF
NA | NA | TRBJ2-1 | TRBV18 | TGTGCCAGCTCACCACCTAGCCAGGGGTCGCGCTTTGAGCAGTTCTTC | CASSPPSQGSRFEQFF
NA | NA | TRBJ2-2 | TRBV14 | TGTGCCAGCAGCCAGGACTTAGGACAGATCAACACCGGGGAGCTGTTTTTT | CASSQDLGQINTGELFF
TRBD1 | few | TRBJ1-2 | TRBV12-3/TRBV12-4 | TGTGCCAGCAGTGCGGGACAGGGGAACTATGGCTACACCTTC | CASSAGQGNYGYTF
NA | once | TRBJ2-1 | TRBV11-2 | TGTGCCAGCAGGTATAGCTTAGGTAAGAATGAGCAGTTCTTC | CASRYSLGKNEQFF
TRBD1 | NA | TRBJ1-1 | TRBV5-4 | TGTGCCAGCAGCAGGGACAGCTTAGAAGCTTTCTTT | CASSRDSLEAFF
NA | many | TRBJ2-1 | TRBV7-8 | TGTGCCAGCAGCTTAGACGGACGCAATGAGCAGTTCTTC | CASSLDGRNEQFF
TRBD1 | NA | TRBJ2-6 | TRBV27 | TGTGCCAGCAGTTTAGGAGACAGGGTAGGGTCTGGGGCCAACGTCCTGACTTTC | CASSLGDRVGSGANVLTF
TRBD1 | NA | TRBJ1-3 | TRBV19 | TGTGCCAGTAGTACAGGACAGGGCTCTGGAAACACCATATATTTT | CASSTGQGSGNTIYF
TRBD1 | NA | TRBJ1-2 | TRBV10-3 | TGTGCCATCAGCCCCCCAGGGGGAGAAGGCTATGGCTACACCTTC | CAISPPGGEGYGYTF